Below are 7 T cell receptor beta chains sequenced from a single sample in a study of CD8+ T cells in alopecia areata. As the sequencing template, cDNA was produced by extracting RNA and reverse transcribing it. This table comes from immunoSEQ multiplex PCR, and its TCRdb copy is limited to in-frame clones, with some not included. The sample holds 200,000 or so clones, roughly 64% seen once. This sample's treatment: oral pan-JAK inhibitor, 5-10 mg twice daily. The sample in question was CD4+ T cells sorted from blood, obtained at week 24, from a patient treated with tofacitinib. Every receptor here comes from a human donor with alopecia areata.

The chain combines TRBV15 with TRBJ1-3; D is undetermined. Germline V gives CDR1 LNHNV, CDR2 YYDKDF (reference sequence). This CDR3 has 16 residues. V was pared by 0 bases and J by 0 bases, with 9 bases between. Here the CDR3 reads CATSREAGISGNTIYF. The CDR3 bases are TGTGCCACCAGCAGAGAGGCGGGGATCTCTGGAAACACCATATATTTT. Using reference TRBV15 and TRBJ1-3 for the parts outside the CDR3, the full variable domain is DAMVIQNPRYQVTQFGKPVTLSCSQTLNHNVMYWYQQKSSQAPKLLFHYYDKDFNNEADTPDNFQSRRPNTSFCFLDIRSPGLGDTAMYLCATSREAGISGNTIYFGEGSWLTVV.

This clone was counted a few times. The V gene is TRBV18, the J gene TRBJ1-6; D may be TRBD1 (5 bases). Trimming took off 2 bases at V and 9 bases at J, with 14 bases between the two ends. Germline CDR1 is KGHSH and CDR2 is LQKENI. The CDR3 consists of 15 residues. CDR3 sequence (DNA): TGTGCCAGCTCACCAAGGTCGGGGGAAAGTTCACCCCTCCACTTT. Its translation: CASSPRSGESSPLHF.

The V gene is TRBV5-1, the J gene TRBJ1-2; no definite D call. The length of the CDR3 is 15 residues. Trimming pared 2 bases from V and 4 bases from J, leaving 15 bases between. Germline CDR1 and CDR2: SGHRS and YFSETQ. The CDR3 here is CASSLDTYGGYGYTF. Written as DNA, the CDR3 is TGCGCCAGCAGCTTAGACACCTACGGAGGCTATGGCTACACCTTC.

The chain employs TRBV5-6 and TRBJ1-6; maybe TRBD1 (5 bases). CDR3 size: 14 residues. Trimming left V 5 bases short and J 7 bases short, with 13 bases between. CDR1 and CDR2 (germline): SGHDT, YYEEEE. CDR3 amino acids: CASRTGLQNSPLHF. CDR3 coding DNA: TGTGCCAGCAGGACGGGACTTCAAAATTCACCCCTCCACTTT.

The chain couples TRBV10-3 to TRBJ1-3, with D unclear. This CDR3 contains 14 residues. The V gene's germline CDR1 is ENHRY and CDR2 SYGVKD. Trimming shortened V by 0 bases and J by 2 bases, and 5 bases separated the two germline ends. CDR3 sequence: CAISESIAGNTIYF. The CDR3 nucleotides are TGTGCCATCAGTGAGTCGATCGCTGGAAACACCATATATTTT.

This clone appeared a few times. The J gene is TRBJ2-7, the V gene TRBV18; the match to TRBD1 covers 9 bases. The CDR3 loop spans 15 amino acids. Germline loops: CDR1 KGHSH, CDR2 LQKENI. With V trimmed by 2 bases and J by 5 bases, 7 bases remained unmatched. The CDR3 coding sequence is TGTGCCAGCTCACCATATGGGACAGGGTCCGACGAGCAGTACTTC. Translation: CASSPYGTGSDEQYF.

Notes on this clone: At one of its ends the junction is not consistent with the germline gene, which may arise from a read error. J is TRBJ1-1 and V is TRBV30; D is uncertain. Per germline, CDR1 GTSNPN and CDR2 SVGIG (reference sequence). This CDR3 has 12 amino acids. The DNA for the CDR3 is TGTGCCGGGAGGATAGAAAACACTGAAGCTTTCTTT. This gives the protein CAGRIENTEAFF.